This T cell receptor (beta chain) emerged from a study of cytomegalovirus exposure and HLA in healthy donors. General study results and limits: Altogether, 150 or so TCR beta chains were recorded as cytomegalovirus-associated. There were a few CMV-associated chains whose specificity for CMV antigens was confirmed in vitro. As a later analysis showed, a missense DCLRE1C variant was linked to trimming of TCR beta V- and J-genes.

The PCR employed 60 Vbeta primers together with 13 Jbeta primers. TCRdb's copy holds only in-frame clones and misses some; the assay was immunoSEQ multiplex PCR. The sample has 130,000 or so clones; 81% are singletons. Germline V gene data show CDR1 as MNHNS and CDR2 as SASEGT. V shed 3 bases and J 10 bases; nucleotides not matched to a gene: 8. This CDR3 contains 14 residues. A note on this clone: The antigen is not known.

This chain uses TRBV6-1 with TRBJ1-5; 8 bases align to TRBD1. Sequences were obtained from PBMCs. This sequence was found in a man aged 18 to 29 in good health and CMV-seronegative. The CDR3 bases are TGTGCCAGCAGTGAGCCGACAGGGGAGAAACCCCAGCATTTT. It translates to CASSEPTGEKPQHF.